This entry concerns a single TCR beta chain. The antigen is not known. This sample was taken from a study of radiotherapy plus CTLA-4 blockade in lung cancer. Study-wide points: Early clonal dynamics of blood T cells, together with interferon-beta, were reported as the best response predictor. Clones of tumor-derived TCRs expanded in blood after radiotherapy plus ipilimumab.

The germline V gene has CDR1 MNHNS and CDR2 SASEGT. V lost 0 bases, J lost 5 bases, and 14 bases lay in between. The CDR3 runs 16 residues. Those patients who had chemo-refractory metastatic non-small-cell lung cancer were given focal radiation along with CTLA-4 blockade through ipilimumab. Sequencing was performed with immunoSEQ multiplex PCR; in TCRdb, only in-frame clones are kept and a portion is missing. The sample records more than 30,000 clones, roughly four fifths being singletons. The clonotype comes from a human donor with non-small cell lung cancer that progressed on radiotherapy plus ipilimumab. Source: peripheral blood, taken from a patient treated with radiotherapy plus ipilimumab. The rearrangement joins TRBV6-1 to TRBJ1-3, with D unresolved. DNA of the CDR3: TGTGCCAGCAGTGAAGCGCGTTCGATCGGTAGAAACACCATATATTTT. Amino acid sequence: CASSEARSIGRNTIYF.